This is a list of T cell receptor beta chains from one sample in a study of blood T cell repertoires in COVID-19. The assay was immunoSEQ multiplex PCR, and TCRdb's table has in-frame clones only and misses some. The sample includes approximately 110,000 clones, about 80% of them seen just once. Material: peripheral blood. Every receptor here comes from a woman aged 70-85 years with acute or convalescent COVID-19. Each CDR3 is given with its conserved first and last residue. The D gene is left open where the match is weak. Only some rows state a clone size, as once, few, many or a class for expanded clones.

len | abundance | j_gene | d_gene | v_gene | CDR3aa | CDR3nt
15 | - | TRBJ2-1 | TRBD2 | TRBV3-1/TRBV3-2 | CASSQDLRGVREQFF | TGTGCCAGCAGCCAAGATCTGCGGGGGGTTCGTGAGCAGTTCTTC
15 | - | TRBJ2-7 | TRBD1 | TRBV5-1 | CASSSGTGGPYEQYF | TGCGCCAGCAGCTCCGGGACAGGGGGCCCTTACGAGCAGTACTTC
14 | - | TRBJ1-1 | - | TRBV24-1 | CATSAPGQNTEAFF | TGTGCCACCAGTGCCCCCGGACAGAACACTGAAGCTTTCTTT
16 | - | TRBJ2-2 | TRBD2 | TRBV5-1 | CASSLGTSGNTGELFF | TGCGCCAGCAGCCTAGGGACTAGCGGGAACACCGGGGAGCTGTTTTTT
13 | few | TRBJ1-5 | - | TRBV5-1 | CASSGGLNQPQHF | TGCGCCAGTTCGGGGGGATTGAATCAGCCCCAGCATTTT
14 | - | TRBJ2-7 | TRBD1 | TRBV29-1 | CSVVGQGARYEQYF | TGCAGCGTTGTGGGACAGGGGGCGAGGTACGAGCAGTACTTC
16 | - | TRBJ2-5 | TRBD2 | TRBV6-1 | CASSAASGGLGETQYF | TGTGCCAGCAGTGCGGCCTCGGGAGGACTTGGTGAGACCCAGTACTTC
13 | - | TRBJ1-2 | TRBD1 | TRBV19 | CASSATGERGYTF | TGTGCCAGTAGTGCCACAGGGGAGCGTGGCTACACCTTC
15 | once | TRBJ1-5 | TRBD1 | TRBV24-1 | CATSDPTGGDQPQHF | TGTGCCACCAGTGATCCGACAGGGGGGGATCAGCCCCAGCATTTT
17 | - | TRBJ2-5 | TRBD2 | TRBV4-2 | CASSYQRTSGGQETQYF | TGTGCCAGCAGCTACCAAAGGACTAGCGGGGGCCAAGAGACCCAGTACTTC
12 | - | TRBJ2-5 | TRBD1 | TRBV19 | CASRAGGETQYF | TGTGCCAGTCGGGCAGGGGGAGAGACCCAGTACTTC
16 | - | TRBJ1-5 | TRBD1 | TRBV6-1 | CASSEAGTGNNQPQHF | TGTGCCAGCAGTGAAGCCGGGACAGGGAACAATCAGCCCCAGCATTTT
16 | once | TRBJ2-5 | - | TRBV6-6 | CASSYGAGPSLETQYF | TGTGCCAGCAGTTACGGGGCGGGACCCTCCCTAGAGACCCAGTACTTC
15 | once | TRBJ1-2 | - | TRBV7-6 | CASSLDVQGRGGYTF | TGTGCCAGCAGCTTAGATGTTCAGGGCAGGGGTGGCTACACCTTC
15 | - | TRBJ2-1 | - | TRBV6-2/TRBV6-3 | CASSWGQGPYNEQFF | TGTGCCAGCAGTTGGGGGCAGGGACCCTACAATGAGCAGTTCTTC
15 | - | TRBJ2-3 | - | TRBV7-8 | CASSLALGGTDTQYF | TGTGCCAGCAGCTTGGCTCTCGGGGGCACAGATACGCAGTATTTT
13 | - | TRBJ1-4 | - | TRBV28 | CASTWGFYEKLFF | TGTGCCAGCACATGGGGCTTCTATGAAAAACTGTTTTTT
14 | - | TRBJ2-7 | TRBD1 | TRBV12-5 | CARSPGTAIYEQYF | TGTGCTAGATCGCCCGGGACAGCCATCTACGAGCAGTACTTC
15 | - | TRBJ1-2 | TRBD1 | TRBV5-8 | CASSRPQVRGYGYTF | TGTGCCAGCAGCCGTCCGCAGGTCAGGGGGTATGGCTACACCTTC
13 | few | TRBJ1-2 | - | TRBV30 | CAWSASGVYGYTF | TGTGCCTGGAGTGCCTCGGGAGTCTATGGCTACACCTTC
14 | - | TRBJ1-2 | TRBD1 | TRBV19 | CASSIDWTGFGYTF | TGTGCCAGTAGTATAGATTGGACAGGTTTTGGCTACACCTTC
14 | - | TRBJ2-5 | - | TRBV7-6 | CASSLRQSGETQYF | TGTGCCAGCAGCTTAAGACAGTCGGGCGAGACCCAGTACTTC
11 | - | TRBJ1-4 | - | TRBV19 | CASSISEKLFF | TGTGCCAGTAGTATTTCGGAAAAACTGTTTTTT
15 | once | TRBJ1-6 | - | TRBV27 | CASSLDRQVGSPLHF | TGTGCCAGCAGTTTAGATCGGCAGGTTGGATCACCCCTCCACTTT
12 | - | TRBJ2-3 | TRBD1 | TRBV27 | CASSLPDRDLHF | TGTGCCAGCAGTCTCCCGGACAGGGATTTACATTTT
16 | - | TRBJ2-3 | TRBD2 | TRBV10-1 | CASSDGTSGSTDTQYF | TGCGCCAGCAGTGACGGGACTAGCGGAAGCACAGATACGCAGTATTTT
15 | once | TRBJ2-5 | TRBD2 | TRBV7-9 | CASSLLAGGKETQYF | TGTGCCAGCAGCTTATTAGCGGGGGGCAAAGAGACCCAGTACTTC
10 | - | TRBJ2-2 | - | TRBV11-2 | CATSTGELFF | TGTGCCACATCCACCGGGGAGCTGTTTTTT
17 | - | TRBJ1-1 | TRBD1 | TRBV30 | CACPLASGQDGNTEAFF | TGTGCCTGCCCCCTCGCAAGCGGACAGGACGGAAACACTGAAGCTTTCTTT
14 | - | TRBJ2-4 | TRBD1 | TRBV6-5 | CASSSQDRTNIQYF | TGTGCCAGCAGTTCCCAGGACAGGACCAACATTCAGTACTTC
15 | - | TRBJ1-1 | - | TRBV19 | CASSMKQGKGTEAFF | TGTGCCAGTAGTATGAAGCAGGGTAAGGGCACTGAAGCTTTCTTT
14 | - | TRBJ2-3 | TRBD1 | TRBV7-2 | CASSSRTGPDTQYF | TGTGCCAGCAGCTCGCGGACAGGACCAGATACGCAGTATTTT
11 | - | TRBJ2-2 | - | TRBV12-3/TRBV12-4 | CASSPYRELFF | TGTGCCAGCAGTCCCTACCGGGAGCTGTTTTTT
12 | many | TRBJ1-3 | - | TRBV3-1/TRBV3-2 | CASSRSGNTIYF | TGTGCCAGCTCCCGGTCCGGAAACACCATATATTTT
14 | few | TRBJ2-3 | - | TRBV5-8 | CASSLSAGTDTQYF | TGTGCCAGCAGCCTTAGCGCAGGCACAGATACGCAGTATTTT
16 | - | TRBJ1-5 | - | TRBV30 | CAWKDSLAYSNQPQHF | TGTGCCTGGAAGGACAGCTTGGCCTATAGCAATCAGCCCCAGCATTTT
14 | - | TRBJ2-7 | TRBD1 | TRBV14 | CASRMTGSVYEQYF | TGTGCCAGCAGGATGACAGGGTCTGTCTACGAGCAGTACTTC
14 | - | TRBJ2-3 | - | TRBV24-1 | CATSEKTSTDTQYF | TGTGCCACCAGTGAGAAAACTAGCACAGATACGCAGTATTTT
13 | - | TRBJ1-1 | - | TRBV12-3/TRBV12-4 | CASSLRLRHEAFF | TGTGCCAGCAGTTTAAGGTTGCGGCATGAAGCTTTCTTT
14 | few | TRBJ2-7 | - | TRBV6-5 | CASTLDRSSYEQYF | TGTGCCAGCACTTTAGACAGAAGCTCCTACGAGCAGTACTTC
16 | few | TRBJ1-2 | - | TRBV5-1 | CASSLSSGGGSDGYTF | TGCGCCAGCAGCTTGTCCTCCGGCGGAGGTTCGGATGGCTACACCTTC